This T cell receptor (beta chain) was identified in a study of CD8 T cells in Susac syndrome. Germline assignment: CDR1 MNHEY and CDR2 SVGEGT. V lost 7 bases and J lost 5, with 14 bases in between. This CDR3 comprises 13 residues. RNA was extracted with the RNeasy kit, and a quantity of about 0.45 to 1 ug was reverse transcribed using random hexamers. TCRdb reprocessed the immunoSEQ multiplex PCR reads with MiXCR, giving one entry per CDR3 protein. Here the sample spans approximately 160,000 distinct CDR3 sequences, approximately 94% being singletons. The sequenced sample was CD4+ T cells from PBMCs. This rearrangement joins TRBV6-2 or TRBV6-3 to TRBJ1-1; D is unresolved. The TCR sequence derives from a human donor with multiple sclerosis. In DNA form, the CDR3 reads TGTGCCAGCAAGAAGGACGGAGGAACTGAAGCTTTCTTT. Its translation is CASKKDGGTEAFF.